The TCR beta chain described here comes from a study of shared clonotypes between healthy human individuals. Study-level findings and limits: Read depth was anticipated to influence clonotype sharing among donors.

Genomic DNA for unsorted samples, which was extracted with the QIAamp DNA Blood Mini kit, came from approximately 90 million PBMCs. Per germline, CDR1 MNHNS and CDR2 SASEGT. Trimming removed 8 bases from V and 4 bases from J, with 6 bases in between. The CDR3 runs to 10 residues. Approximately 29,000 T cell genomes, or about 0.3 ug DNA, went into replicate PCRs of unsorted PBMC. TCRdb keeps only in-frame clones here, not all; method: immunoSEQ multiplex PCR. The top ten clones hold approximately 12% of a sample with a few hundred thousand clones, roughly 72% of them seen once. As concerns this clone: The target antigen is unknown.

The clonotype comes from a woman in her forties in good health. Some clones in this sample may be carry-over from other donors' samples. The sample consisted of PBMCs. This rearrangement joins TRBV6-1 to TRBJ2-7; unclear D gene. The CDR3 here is CASYFYEQYF. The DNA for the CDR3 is TGTGCCAGCTATTTTTACGAGCAGTACTTC.